The 27 T cell receptor beta chains below come from one sample, sequenced in a study of identical twins. TCRdb reprocessed the 5' RACE reads with MiXCR, giving one entry per CDR3 protein. The table shows more than 650,000 distinct CDR3 sequences, with roughly 6% occurring only once. The material sequenced was naive T cells sorted from blood. The origin of the receptors is a man between 18 and 29 years old in good health.

This clonotype was detected many times. This rearrangement joins TRBV12-3 or TRBV12-4 to TRBJ1-5, with unresolved D. The V gene lost 5 bases and the J gene lost 0 bases, with 11 bases spanning the gap. This CDR3 has 15 residues. The CDR3: CASSIPRISNQPQHF. Here the CDR3 DNA reads TGTGCCAGCAGTATCCCTCGGATTAGCAATCAGCCCCAGCATTTT.

This clonotype was seen only a few times. This chain joins TRBV12-5 and TRBJ2-3; D remains ambiguous. Germline CDR1 reads LGHNT; CDR2 reads FRNRAP. The CDR3 covers 11 residues. V lost 5 bases and J 4 bases, leaving 4 bases between the germline ends. CDR3 in amino acids: CASGPPDTQYF. The CDR3 DNA follows: TGTGCTAGTGGTCCCCCAGATACGCAGTATTTT. The variable domain in full, completed from reference TRBV12-5 and TRBJ2-3, reads DARVTQTPRHKVTEMGQEVTMRCQPILGHNTVFWYRQTMMQGLELLAYFRNRAPLDDSGMPKDRFSAEMPDATLATLKIQPSEPRDSAVYFCASGPPDTQYFGPGTRLTVL.

Only a few counts were recorded for this clonotype. The chain carries TRBV10-3 and TRBJ2-2; D gene unclear. CDR3 length: 15 residues. The V end lost 5 bases, the J end lost 0 bases, and 10 bases lay between the germline ends. The germline CDR1 and CDR2 sequences are ENHRY and SYGVKD. CDR3 DNA sequence: TGTGCCATCAGTCTCACACAAACGAACACCGGGGAGCTGTTTTTT. This sequence encodes CAISLTQTNTGELFF.

This clonotype turned up a few times. The rearrangement links TRBV3-1 to TRBJ2-7, with TRBD2 matching 7 bases. This CDR3 spans 16 amino acids. V gave up 4 bases and J gave up 0 bases; unmatched junction bases: 9. Germline-derived CDR1 and CDR2 are LGHDT and YNNKEL (reference sequence). In DNA form, the CDR3 reads TGTGCCAGCAGCCCGGCGGGAGAGGGAAACTCCTACGAGCAGTACTTC. Its protein is CASSPAGEGNSYEQYF.

This clonotype occurred many times. V gene TRBV7-2 combines with J gene TRBJ2-3; D is possibly TRBD2 (5 bases). Germline V CDR1 and CDR2: SGHTA, FQGNSA. V gave up 2 bases and J gave up 6 bases, with 15 bases separating them. The CDR3 totals 15 residues. The CDR3 DNA follows: TGTGCCAGCAGCTTATGGGTTGGGCGGAGGGATACGCAGTATTTT. Amino acid sequence: CASSLWVGRRDTQYF. The entire variable domain, with the rest obtained from reference TRBV7-2 and TRBJ2-3, is as follows: GAGVSQSPSNKVTEKGKDVELRCDPISGHTALYWYRQSLGQGLEFLIYFQGNSAPDKSGLPSDRFSAERTGGSVSTLTIQRTQQEDSAVYLCASSLWVGRRDTQYFGPGTRLTVL.

This clonotype came up many times. V is TRBV27 and J is TRBJ2-5; D is unclear. V lost 1 base and J lost 6, with 9 bases in between. The CDR3 consists of 13 residues. The germline gives CDR1 MNHEY, CDR2 SMNVEV (reference sequence). In nucleotides, the CDR3 is TGTGCCAGCAGTTTATTGCAATCCCAGACCCAGTACTTC. Translating gives CASSLLQSQTQYF.

This clonotype was seen many times. In DNA, the CDR3 is TGTGCCAGCAGCCCCACGGGACTAGCGGGCACAGATACGCAGTATTTT. Its translation: CASSPTGLAGTDTQYF. The rearrangement uses TRBV7-2 and TRBJ2-3; TRBD2 matches at 11 bases. With 5 bases clipped from V and 1 base from J, the junction kept 5 bases outside the gene matches. Germline CDR1 SGHTA, CDR2 FQGNSA. CDR3 length equals 16 residues. Full variable domain (outside the CDR3, taken from reference TRBV7-2 and TRBJ2-3): GAGVSQSPSNKVTEKGKDVELRCDPISGHTALYWYRQSLGQGLEFLIYFQGNSAPDKSGLPSDRFSAERTGGSVSTLTIQRTQQEDSAVYLCASSPTGLAGTDTQYFGPGTRLTVL.

The sample holds many counts of this clonotype. This sequence joins TRBV28 and TRBJ2-2; D might be TRBD1 or TRBD2, each matching 5 bases. Germline assignment: CDR1 MDHEN and CDR2 SYDVKM. V lost 5 bases, J lost 0 bases, and 13 bases lay in between. The CDR3 runs 16 residues. The CDR3 loop is CASSVPGPSNTGELFF. As DNA, the CDR3 is TGTGCCAGCAGTGTTCCGGGACCCTCGAACACCGGGGAGCTGTTTTTT.

There are many counts of this clonotype. The rearrangement uses TRBV5-1 and TRBJ2-1, with 9 bases aligning to TRBD2. Per germline, CDR1 SGHRS and CDR2 YFSETQ. V shed 0 bases and J 4 bases; nucleotides not matched to a gene: 5. This CDR3 is 16 amino acids long. The CDR3 sequence is CASSLVRGGDYNEQFF. CDR3 coding DNA: TGCGCCAGCAGCTTGGTGCGGGGGGGCGATTACAATGAGCAGTTCTTC. Full variable domain (outside the CDR3, taken from reference TRBV5-1 and TRBJ2-1): KAGVTQTPRYLIKTRGQQVTLSCSPISGHRSVSWYQQTPGQGLQFLFEYFSETQRNKGNFPGRFSGRQFSNSRSEMNVSTLELGDSALYLCASSLVRGGDYNEQFFGPGTRLTVL.

The chain has TRBV5-6 and TRBJ1-5; a weak D match, TRBD1 (6 bases). CDR1 and CDR2 from the germline V gene are SGHDT and YYEEEE. V gave up 1 base and J gave up 0 bases, with 11 bases separating them. CDR3 length: 16 amino acids. DNA for the CDR3: TGTGCCAGCAGCTTGAGGGGGGCAGTTAGCAATCAGCCCCAGCATTTT. Translation gives CASSLRGAVSNQPQHF.

A remark on this clonotype: The germline gene is not matched at one end of the junction; a read error may be the cause. The genes are TRBV5-1 and TRBJ2-3; 9 bases are a match to TRBD2. The CDR3 length is 16 residues. Germline lookup yields CDR1 SGHRS and CDR2 YFSETQ. The CDR3 loop reads CASSPIKAGGSDTRYF. For the CDR3, the DNA is TGCGCCAGCAGCCCAATAAAAGCGGGAGGATCAGATACGCGGTATTTT.

Ten or more counts support this clonotype. This chain joins TRBV5-6 and TRBJ2-3, with 10 bases that match TRBD2. V trimming: 6 bases; J trimming: 2 bases; junction bases outside the gene matches: 9. The length of the CDR3 is 16 residues. Germline CDR1 reads SGHDT; CDR2 reads YYEEEE. The CDR3, as DNA: TGTGCCAGCACCCGGGTGGGACTAGCGTCCACAGATACGCAGTATTTT. Its protein is CASTRVGLASTDTQYF.

There are many counts of this clonotype. The V and J genes are TRBV24-1 and TRBJ2-7; TRBD1 or TRBD2 may be the D gene (5 bases each). The V gene's germline CDR1 is KGHDR and CDR2 SFDVKD. This CDR3 is built from 13 residues. V was pared by 12 bases and J by 2 bases, with 16 bases between. CDR3 bases: TGTGCCCTCACACGTGGGGGACCCTACGAGCAGTACGTC. Encoded protein: CALTRGGPYEQYV.

The DNA of the CDR3 is TGCAGTGCTTGGGACAGGGGGAACTCTGGGGCCAACGTCCTGACTTTC. It yields the protein CSAWDRGNSGANVLTF. This chain connects TRBV20-1 to TRBJ2-6; 11 bases match TRBD1. From germline, CDR1 is DFQATT and CDR2 SNEGSKA (reference sequence). The CDR3 totals 16 residues. V shed 5 bases, J shed 0 bases, and the junction held 3 bases outside the gene matches.

This clonotype was detected ten times or more. The gene calls are TRBV28 and TRBJ2-7; 8 bases map to TRBD1. The CDR3 totals 12 residues. Germline values: CDR1 MDHEN, CDR2 SYDVKM. Germline trimming cut 5 bases from V and 9 bases from J; bases unmatched to any gene: 6. The CDR3 DNA sequence: TGTGCCAGCAGTATCGGACAGGGAATGCAGTACTTC. This codes for CASSIGQGMQYF.

The CDR3 protein is CSASLGSTNEKLFF. The CDR3 nucleotides read TGCAGTGCTAGTCTTGGGTCAACTAATGAAAAACTGTTTTTT. The chain joins TRBV20-1 to TRBJ1-4; no clear D. The CDR3 is 14 residues long. Germline loops: CDR1 DFQATT, CDR2 SNEGSKA (reference sequence). The V gene lost 3 bases and the J gene lost 0 bases, with 8 bases spanning the gap.

This clonotype has a count of ten or more. The chain joins TRBV5-1 to TRBJ2-3; D gene ambiguous. The CDR3 is made up of 15 amino acids. V shed 2 bases and J shed 3 bases, with 13 bases lying between them. The germline gives CDR1 SGHRS, CDR2 YFSETQ. The CDR3 loop is CASSFIDPRTDTQYF. CDR3 in DNA: TGCGCCAGCAGCTTCATCGACCCACGGACAGATACGCAGTATTTT. Full variable domain (outside the CDR3, taken from reference TRBV5-1 and TRBJ2-3): KAGVTQTPRYLIKTRGQQVTLSCSPISGHRSVSWYQQTPGQGLQFLFEYFSETQRNKGNFPGRFSGRQFSNSRSEMNVSTLELGDSALYLCASSFIDPRTDTQYFGPGTRLTVL.

The table lists this clonotype with many counts. V and J are TRBV5-1 and TRBJ2-2, with TRBD2 matching 7 bases. Germline values: CDR1 SGHRS, CDR2 YFSETQ. Trimming at V came to 0 bases and at J to 4 bases, leaving 6 bases not matched to a gene. The CDR3 has 16 amino acids. The chain's CDR3 is CASSLAGGSVTGELFF. The CDR3 coding sequence is TGCGCCAGCAGCTTGGCTGGCGGGAGTGTCACCGGGGAGCTGTTTTTT.

This clonotype was recorded many times. The rearrangement joins TRBV10-3 to TRBJ2-3; 15 bases agree with TRBD2. Germline assignment: CDR1 ENHRY and CDR2 SYGVKD. The CDR3 runs 16 residues. The ends lost 6 bases at V and 6 bases at J; junction bases unmatched: 7. This chain's CDR3 is CAIRAGLAGGADTQYF. In DNA form, the CDR3 reads TGTGCCATCAGAGCGGGACTAGCGGGAGGAGCTGATACGCAGTATTTT.

There are many counts of this clonotype. J is TRBJ2-5 and V is TRBV12-3 or TRBV12-4, with 7 nucleotides matching TRBD2. This CDR3 is built from 16 residues. With V trimmed by 3 bases and J by 2 bases, 9 bases remained unmatched. The CDR3: CASSFAGVGPQETQYF. The CDR3 bases are TGTGCCAGCAGTTTCGCGGGAGTGGGGCCACAAGAGACCCAGTACTTC.

This clonotype appeared a few times. This chain connects TRBV6-5 to TRBJ1-4; the match to TRBD1 covers 9 bases. Germline assignment: CDR1 MNHEY and CDR2 SVGAGI. Trimming at V came to 4 bases and at J to 8 bases, leaving 11 bases not matched to a gene. There are 16 residues in the CDR3. The CDR3 loop reads CASSSPTGGVGEKLFF. The CDR3 coding sequence is TGTGCCAGCAGTTCCCCAACAGGGGGCGTGGGGGAAAAACTGTTTTTT.

This clonotype was recorded at least ten times. The chain recombines TRBV7-2 with TRBJ2-1; the D gene could be TRBD1 or TRBD2 (5 bases each). The CDR3 runs to 15 residues. Trimming removed 2 bases at V and 8 bases at J, with 16 bases between. Germline V gene lookup returns CDR1 SGHTA and CDR2 FQGNSA. CDR3 region: CASSLYRDRGDEQFF. CDR3 in DNA: TGTGCCAGCAGCTTATACCGGGACCGCGGAGATGAGCAGTTCTTC.

The table lists this clonotype with a few counts. V is TRBV20-1 and J is TRBJ2-7; D is unresolved. In germline, CDR1 is DFQATT, CDR2 SNEGSKA (reference sequence). The CDR3 is made up of 11 amino acids. The V gene lost 6 bases and the J gene lost 4 bases, with 10 bases spanning the gap. The chain's CDR3 is CSAPDEYEQYF. The CDR3 DNA sequence: TGCAGTGCACCCGACGAGTACGAGCAGTACTTC.

This clonotype has ten or more counts. The chain employs TRBV12-3 or TRBV12-4 and TRBJ1-1; 7 bases are shared with TRBD1. The V and J ends lost 2 bases and 5 bases, in that order; junction bases with no gene match: 5. This CDR3 comprises 14 residues. CDR3 DNA sequence: TGTGCCAGCAGTTTATCAGGGGGACAGACTGAAGCTTTCTTT. It is translated as CASSLSGGQTEAFF.

In this sample, this clonotype turned up a few times. The rearrangement links TRBV10-3 to TRBJ2-7; no definite D call. The CDR3 covers 14 residues. Between the trimmed V and J ends, which lost 2 bases and 2 bases, there was a span of 10 bases. Germline V CDR1 and CDR2: ENHRY, SYGVKD. The CDR3 nucleotides read TGTGCCATCAGTGAGCCTGGGCTAGCCTACGAGCAGTACGTC. This sequence encodes CAISEPGLAYEQYV.

This clonotype was seen at least ten times. The genes are TRBV5-1 and TRBJ2-3; TRBD2 matches at 7 bases. Germline CDR1 SGHRS, CDR2 YFSETQ. The trim removed 3 bases at V and 1 base at J, leaving 5 bases unmatched. The CDR3 extends over 15 amino acids. The CDR3 DNA reads TGCGCCAGCAGCTCGAAGCGGGGAGGCACAGATACGCAGTATTTT. Protein: CASSSKRGGTDTQYF.

The chain has TRBV2 and TRBJ2-4, with 8 bases lining up with TRBD2. Germline values: CDR1 SNHLY, CDR2 FYNNEI. The CDR3 loop spans 15 amino acids. Trimming cost V 5 bases and J 2 bases; bases outside gene matches: 5. CDR3 protein: CASSPGRAPKNIQYF. The CDR3 DNA reads TGTGCCAGCAGTCCCGGGAGGGCCCCCAAAAACATTCAGTACTTC.